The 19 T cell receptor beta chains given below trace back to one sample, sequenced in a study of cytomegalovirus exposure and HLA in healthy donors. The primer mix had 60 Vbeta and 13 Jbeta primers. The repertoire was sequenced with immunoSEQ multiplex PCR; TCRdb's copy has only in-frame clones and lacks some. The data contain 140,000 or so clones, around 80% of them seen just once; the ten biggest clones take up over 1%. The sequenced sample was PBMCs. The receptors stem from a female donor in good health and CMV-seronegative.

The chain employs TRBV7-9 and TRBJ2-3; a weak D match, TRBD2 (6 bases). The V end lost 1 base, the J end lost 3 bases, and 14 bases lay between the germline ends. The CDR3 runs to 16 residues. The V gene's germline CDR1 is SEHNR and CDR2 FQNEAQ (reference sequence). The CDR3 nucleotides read TGTGCCAGCAGCTTAGTCGCGGGGAAGCCGACAGATACGCAGTATTTT. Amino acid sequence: CASSLVAGKPTDTQYF.

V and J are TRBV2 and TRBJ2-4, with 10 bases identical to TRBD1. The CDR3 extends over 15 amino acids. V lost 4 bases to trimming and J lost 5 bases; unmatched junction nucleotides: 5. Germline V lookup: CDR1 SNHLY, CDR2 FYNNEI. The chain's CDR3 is CASSGDRGHQNIQYF. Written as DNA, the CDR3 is TGTGCCAGCAGTGGGGACAGGGGACACCAAAACATTCAGTACTTC.

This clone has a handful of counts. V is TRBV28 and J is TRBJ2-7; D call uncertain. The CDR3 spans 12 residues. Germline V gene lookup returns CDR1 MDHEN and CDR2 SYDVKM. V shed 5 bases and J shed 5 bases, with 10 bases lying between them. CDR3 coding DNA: TGTGCCAGCAGTCCCCGGTTCCACGAGCAGTACTTC. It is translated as CASSPRFHEQYF.

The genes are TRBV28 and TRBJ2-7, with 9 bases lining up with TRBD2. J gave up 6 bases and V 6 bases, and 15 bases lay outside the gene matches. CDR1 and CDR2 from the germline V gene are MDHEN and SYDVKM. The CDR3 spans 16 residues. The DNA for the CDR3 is TGTGCCAGCAGCGAGACTCTAGCGGGAAGGCGGAGCGAGCAGTACTTC. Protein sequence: CASSETLAGRRSEQYF.

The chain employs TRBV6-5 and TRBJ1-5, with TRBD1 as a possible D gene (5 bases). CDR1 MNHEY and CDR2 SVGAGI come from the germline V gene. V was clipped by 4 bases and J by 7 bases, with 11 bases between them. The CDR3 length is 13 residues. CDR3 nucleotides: TGTGCCAGCAGTTCGGGGGTTTTACAGCCCCAGCATTTT. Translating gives CASSSGVLQPQHF.

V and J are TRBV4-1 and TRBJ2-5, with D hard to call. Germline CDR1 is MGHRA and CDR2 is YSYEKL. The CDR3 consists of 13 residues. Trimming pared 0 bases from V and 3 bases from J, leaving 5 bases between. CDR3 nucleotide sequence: TGCGCCAGCAGCCAAGACCTAGAAGAGACCCAGTACTTC. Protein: CASSQDLEETQYF.

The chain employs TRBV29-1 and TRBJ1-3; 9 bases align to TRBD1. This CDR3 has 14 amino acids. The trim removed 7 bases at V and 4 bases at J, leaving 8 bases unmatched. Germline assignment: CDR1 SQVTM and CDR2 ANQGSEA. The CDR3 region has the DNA TGCAGCGGCTCTAACAGGGGGCTAGGAAACACCATATATTTT. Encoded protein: CSGSNRGLGNTIYF. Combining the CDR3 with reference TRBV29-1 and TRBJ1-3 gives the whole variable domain SAVISQKPSRDICQRGTSLTIQCQVDSQVTMMFWYRQQPGQSLTLIATANQGSEATYESGFVIDKFPISRPNLTFSTLTVSNMSPEDSSIYLCSGSNRGLGNTIYFGEGSWLTVV.

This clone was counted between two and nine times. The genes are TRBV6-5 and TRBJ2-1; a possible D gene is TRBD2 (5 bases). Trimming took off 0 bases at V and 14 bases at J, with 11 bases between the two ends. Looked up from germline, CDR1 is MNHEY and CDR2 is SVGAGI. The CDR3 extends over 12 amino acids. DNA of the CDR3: TGTGCCAGCAGTTACTCTGTGACTACCGAGTTCTTC. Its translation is CASSYSVTTEFF.

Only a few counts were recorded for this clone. The CDR3 region has the DNA TGCGCCAGCAGCGCCCAGCAGGGATATGGCTACACCTTC. Translated: CASSAQQGYGYTF. This chain links TRBV5-1 with TRBJ1-2, with TRBD1 as a possible D gene (5 bases). Looked up from germline, CDR1 is SGHRS and CDR2 is YFSETQ. The V gene lost 4 bases and the J gene lost 5 bases, with 12 bases spanning the gap. CDR3 length: 13 amino acids.

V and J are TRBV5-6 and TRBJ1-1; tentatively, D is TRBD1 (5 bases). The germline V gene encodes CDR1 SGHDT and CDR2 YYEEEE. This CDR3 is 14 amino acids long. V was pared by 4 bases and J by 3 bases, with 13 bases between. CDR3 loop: CASSTGTLDTEAFF. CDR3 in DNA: TGTGCCAGCAGCACCGGGACTTTGGACACTGAAGCTTTCTTT.

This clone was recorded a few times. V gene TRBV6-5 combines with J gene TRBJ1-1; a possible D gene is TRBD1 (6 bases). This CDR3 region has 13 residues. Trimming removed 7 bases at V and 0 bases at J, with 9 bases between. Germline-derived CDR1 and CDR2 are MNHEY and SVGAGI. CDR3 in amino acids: CASKDSLNTEAFF. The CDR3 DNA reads TGTGCCAGCAAGGACAGTCTGAACACTGAAGCTTTCTTT.

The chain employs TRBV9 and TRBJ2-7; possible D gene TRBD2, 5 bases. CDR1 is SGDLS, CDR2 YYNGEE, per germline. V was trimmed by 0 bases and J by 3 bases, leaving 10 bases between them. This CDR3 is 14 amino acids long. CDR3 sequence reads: CASSVGQAGYEQYF. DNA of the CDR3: TGTGCCAGCAGCGTAGGTCAGGCGGGCTACGAGCAGTACTTC.

The CDR3 coding sequence is TGTGCCAGCAGGTTCGAGGGTGTAGCGCCCCAGCATTTT. Protein sequence: CASRFEGVAPQHF. The rearrangement uses TRBV28 and TRBJ1-5; D is undetermined. Trimming cost V 6 bases and J 9 bases, with 15 bases left between them. The CDR3 totals 13 residues. Germline V gene data show CDR1 as MDHEN and CDR2 as SYDVKM.

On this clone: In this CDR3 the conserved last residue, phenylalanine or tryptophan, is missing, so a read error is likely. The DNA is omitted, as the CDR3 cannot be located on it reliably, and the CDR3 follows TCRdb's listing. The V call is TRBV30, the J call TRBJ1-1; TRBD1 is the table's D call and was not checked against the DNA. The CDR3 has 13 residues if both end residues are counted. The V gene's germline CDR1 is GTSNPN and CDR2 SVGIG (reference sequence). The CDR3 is CAWNLKGNTEALV.

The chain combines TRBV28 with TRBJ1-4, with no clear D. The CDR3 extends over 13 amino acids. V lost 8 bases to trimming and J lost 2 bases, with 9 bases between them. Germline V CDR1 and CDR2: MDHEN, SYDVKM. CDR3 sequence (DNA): TGTGCCAGCGAAAAGCGGACTAATGAAAAACTGTTTTTT. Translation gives CASEKRTNEKLFF. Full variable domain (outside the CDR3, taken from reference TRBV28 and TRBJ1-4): DVKVTQSSRYLVKRTGEKVFLECVQDMDHENMFWYRQDPGLGLRLIYFSYDVKMKEKGDIPEGYSVSREKKERFSLILESASTNQTSMYLCASEKRTNEKLFFGSGTQLSVL.

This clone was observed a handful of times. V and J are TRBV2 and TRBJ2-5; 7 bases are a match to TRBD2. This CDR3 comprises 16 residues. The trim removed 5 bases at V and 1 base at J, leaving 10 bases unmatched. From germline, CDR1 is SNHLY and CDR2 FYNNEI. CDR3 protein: CASSQRASGGQETQYF. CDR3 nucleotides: TGTGCCAGCAGTCAGAGGGCTAGCGGAGGCCAAGAGACCCAGTACTTC.

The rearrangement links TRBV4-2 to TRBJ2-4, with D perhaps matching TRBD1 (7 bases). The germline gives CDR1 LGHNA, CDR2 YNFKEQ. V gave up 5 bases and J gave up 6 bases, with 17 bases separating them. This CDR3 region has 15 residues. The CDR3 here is CASSSENRGGNIQYF. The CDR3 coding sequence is TGTGCCAGCAGCTCAGAAAACAGGGGAGGAAACATTCAGTACTTC.

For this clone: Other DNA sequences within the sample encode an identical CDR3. This CDR3 is CASSYSSGSSYNEQFF. In nucleotides, the CDR3 is TGTGCCAGCAGTTACTCTAGCGGGAGCTCCTACAATGAGCAGTTCTTC. The gene calls are TRBV6-5 and TRBJ2-1; 9 bases fit TRBD2. CDR1 MNHEY and CDR2 SVGAGI come from the germline V gene. This CDR3 has 16 amino acids. V lost 0 bases and J lost 0; bases outside the gene matches: 0.

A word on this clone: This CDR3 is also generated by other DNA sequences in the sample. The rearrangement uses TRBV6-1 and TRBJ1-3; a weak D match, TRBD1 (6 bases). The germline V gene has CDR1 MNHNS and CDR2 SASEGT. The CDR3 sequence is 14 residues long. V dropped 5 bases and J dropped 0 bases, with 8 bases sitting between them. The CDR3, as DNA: TGTGCCAGCAGTCAGGGGAGCTCTGGAAACACCATATATTTT. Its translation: CASSQGSSGNTIYF.